Listed below are T cell receptor beta chains from one sample, sequenced in a study of blood T cell repertoires in COVID-19. Here immunoSEQ multiplex PCR was the method, and the copy in TCRdb shows in-frame clones only, minus some. Among some 350,000 clones listed, approximately 91% were seen once. The specimen was peripheral blood. The receptors originated from a woman aged 70 to 79 with COVID-19, enrolled during active disease. Each CDR3 is given with its conserved first and last residue. Each record gives: V gene, clone size, D gene, J gene, CDR3 DNA, CDR3 protein. The D gene is left open where the match is weak. Size is omitted from some rows. Given values are once, few, many or a class for expanded clones.

>TRBV19|-|-|TRBJ1-5
TGTGCCACCGTTGGGAGGGGGGCAGGCAATCAGCCCCAGCATTTT
CATVGRGAGNQPQHF
>TRBV3-1/TRBV3-2|-|-|TRBJ2-7
TGTGCCAGCAGCCTCAATTACGAGCAGTACTTC
CASSLNYEQYF
>TRBV2|-|-|TRBJ2-7
TGTGCCAGCACCGAAGACAGCCTAAATGTGTACGAGCAGTACTTC
CASTEDSLNVYEQYF
>TRBV7-2|-|-|TRBJ2-3
TGTGCCAGCAGCCCGTCCCTTGACAGCAATACGCAGTATTTT
CASSPSLDSNTQYF
>TRBV30|-|TRBD1|TRBJ1-2
TGTGCCTGGAACCGACAGGGGGTAGACGGCTACACCTTC
CAWNRQGVDGYTF
>TRBV19|-|TRBD2|TRBJ2-3
TGTGCCAGTAGTATAGGACTAGCGGGGGGGTCTAGCACAGATACGCAGTATTTT
CASSIGLAGGSSTDTQYF
>TRBV19|once|-|TRBJ1-5
TGTGCCAGTAGTATTACCGGGGGGCGTAGCAATCAGCCCCAGCATTTT
CASSITGGRSNQPQHF
>TRBV15|once|TRBD2|TRBJ2-3
TGTGCCACCAGCACTAGCGGGTTCACAGATACGCAGTATTTT
CATSTSGFTDTQYF
>TRBV19|once|-|TRBJ2-1
TGTGCCAGTAGTATAGTCCTGCGGGCGGCCTACAATGAGCAGTTCTTC
CASSIVLRAAYNEQFF
>TRBV6-5|-|TRBD1|TRBJ1-6
TGTGCCAGCGGGAGACAGGGAATTAATTCACCCCTCCACTTT
CASGRQGINSPLHF
>TRBV10-2|-|-|TRBJ1-2
TGCGCCAGCAGTGAAAGGGGGTTGGACTATGGCTACACCTTC
CASSERGLDYGYTF
>TRBV6-5|-|-|TRBJ2-2
TGTGCCAGCAGCGCTGTTAGGGGAAACACCGGGGAGCTGTTTTTT
CASSAVRGNTGELFF
>TRBV5-1|-|TRBD1|TRBJ1-2
TGCGCCAGCAGCTCCGGGACAGGGGCGTTCTATGGCTACACCTTC
CASSSGTGAFYGYTF
>TRBV7-2|-|-|TRBJ1-1
TGTGCCAGCAGCTTAATTCAGGGGAACACTGAAGCTTTCTTT
CASSLIQGNTEAFF
>TRBV7-2|-|-|TRBJ2-2
TGTGCCACCGTCCTGGGGCTTCTCACCGGGGAGCTGTTTTTT
CATVLGLLTGELFF
>TRBV13|-|-|TRBJ1-1
TGTGCCAGCAGCCAGGCCAGGGTCTGGAACACTGAAGCTTTCTTT
CASSQARVWNTEAFF
>TRBV7-2|once|TRBD1|TRBJ2-7
TGTGCCAGCAGCCTAGGACAGGGGGGAGGATACGAGCAGTACTTC
CASSLGQGGGYEQYF
>TRBV9|few|TRBD1|TRBJ1-1
TGTGCCAGCAGCTCGGGGACAGGGGGCCGGGTAAACACTGAAGCTTTCTTT
CASSSGTGGRVNTEAFF
>TRBV6-2/TRBV6-3|-|TRBD1|TRBJ1-1
TGTGCCAGCAGTTATCTATCGGTCCGGACAGGGCGTTTTGAAGCTTTCTTT
CASSYLSVRTGRFEAFF
>TRBV18|-|-|TRBJ2-5
TGTGCCAGCTCACCTACGGACAGACAAGAGACCCAGTACTTC
CASSPTDRQETQYF
>TRBV6-5|-|TRBD1|TRBJ2-1
TGTGCCAGCACCCGAGGGACAGGGGTCTACAATGAGCAGTTCTTC
CASTRGTGVYNEQFF
>TRBV19|-|-|TRBJ1-2
TGTGCCAGTAGAGTACGAGGTGATGGCTACACCTTC
CASRVRGDGYTF
>TRBV28|-|-|TRBJ1-4
TGTGCCAGCAGTTTATCGGGGGGCGCAGGGGAAAAACTGTTTTTT
CASSLSGGAGEKLFF
>TRBV3-1/TRBV3-2|-|TRBD1|TRBJ1-1
TGTGCCAGCAGCCAATGGGACAGGGAAAACACTGAAGCTTTCTTT
CASSQWDRENTEAFF
>TRBV19|-|TRBD1|TRBJ1-3
TGTGCCAGTAGTTTGGACAGGGCTGCGTTATCTGGAAACACCATATATTTT
CASSLDRAALSGNTIYF
>TRBV4-3|-|-|TRBJ1-4
TGCGCCAGCAGCCAAGATCCGAGAGTGGCAACTAATGAAAAACTGTTTTTT
CASSQDPRVATNEKLFF
>TRBV21-1|-|-|TRBJ1-4
TGTGCCCCCCCCAGGGGGAAAAAAGAAAAACTGTTTTTT
CAPPRGKKEKLFF
>TRBV14|-|-|TRBJ1-3
TGTGCCAGCAACCAAGCGGGAACCGCTGGAAACACCATATATTTT
CASNQAGTAGNTIYF
>TRBV6-5|once|-|TRBJ2-7
TGTGCCAGCAGCCAAGACAGCTACGAGCAGTACTTC
CASSQDSYEQYF
>TRBV30|-|TRBD2|TRBJ2-1
TGTGCCCGCGCAGGGGGGGCTTTAGCGGGGGTCAATGAGCAGTTCTTC
CARAGGALAGVNEQFF
>TRBV27|-|TRBD1|TRBJ1-1
TGTGCCAGCAAACAGGGGGTGAACACTGAAGCTTTCTTT
CASKQGVNTEAFF
>TRBV29-1|-|-|TRBJ2-2
TGCAGCGTTGCGTGGGGGCCGGACACCGGGGAGCTGTTTTTT
CSVAWGPDTGELFF
>TRBV7-9|few|-|TRBJ1-2
TGTGCCGGGGCATTTAGTGGGGTAAACTATGGCTACACCTTC
CAGAFSGVNYGYTF
>TRBV7-2|-|-|TRBJ2-3
TGTGCCAGCAGCGCGAGACAGACCACAGATACGCAGTATTTT
CASSARQTTDTQYF
>TRBV7-2|-|TRBD2|TRBJ2-7
TGTGCCAGCAGCTTATCTAGCGGGGGCCGGGGGGAGCAGTACTTC
CASSLSSGGRGEQYF
>TRBV6-1|-|TRBD1|TRBJ2-3
TGTGCCAGCAGTGACCTTCCGGGACAGAGCACAGATACGCAGTATTTT
CASSDLPGQSTDTQYF
>TRBV5-1|-|-|TRBJ1-3
TGCGCCAGCAGCTTGGTGGGACAACCCGGAAACACCATATATTTT
CASSLVGQPGNTIYF
>TRBV4-3|-|TRBD1|TRBJ1-6
TGCGCCAGCAGCCAAGGTCATCGGGACAGGGGGCCAGGTAATTCACCCCTCCACTTT
CASSQGHRDRGPGNSPLHF